These T cell receptor beta chains were read from a single sample in a study of sequential checkpoint blockade in melanoma. Measured with immunoSEQ multiplex PCR; TCRdb has only the in-frame clones, and not every one. The sample comprises 4,000 to 5,000 clones, about three quarters of which are singletons, and roughly two thirds rests with the top ten. This material consisted of CD8+ T cells sorted from blood (inferred from file names), taken from a patient given nivolumab and ipilimumab in sequence. The receptors stem from a human donor with melanoma. The CDR3 runs from the conserved cysteine through the conserved F or W. The order of the fields is J gene, V gene, clone size, D gene, CDR3 protein, CDR3 DNA. D genes are given only for firm matches. Not all rows give a size; the values are once, few, many and, for expanded clones, a class.

J: TRBJ1-4
V: TRBV6-1
size: medium-sized
D: .
CDR3: CASSYTEEGGEKLFF
DNA: TGTGCCAGCAGCTATACCGAGGAGGGTGGAGAAAAACTGTTTTTT

J: TRBJ1-2
V: TRBV7-5
size: .
D: .
CDR3: CASSLAQYGYTF
DNA: TGTGCCAGCAGCTTAGCGCAGTATGGCTACACCTTC

J: TRBJ2-7
V: TRBV19
size: .
D: TRBD1
CDR3: CASSVGTGKWYEQYF
DNA: TGTGCCAGTAGTGTCGGGACAGGGAAGTGGTACGAGCAGTACTTC

J: TRBJ1-2
V: TRBV28
size: .
D: .
CDR3: CASSFGRAGKGYTF
DNA: TGTGCCAGCAGTTTTGGGAGGGCAGGGAAGGGCTACACCTTC

J: TRBJ1-2
V: TRBV5-1
size: .
D: .
CDR3: CASSQVWTGDYGYTF
DNA: TGCGCCAGCAGCCAGGTTTGGACTGGCGACTATGGCTACACCTTC

J: TRBJ2-2
V: TRBV5-1
size: .
D: .
CDR3: CASSLGIPGTGELFF
DNA: TGCGCCAGCAGCTTGGGGATCCCGGGCACCGGGGAGCTGTTTTTT

J: TRBJ1-1
V: TRBV5-5
size: .
D: .
CDR3: CASAGDGAEAFF
DNA: TGTGCCAGCGCGGGGGACGGGGCTGAAGCTTTCTTT

J: TRBJ1-5
V: TRBV30
size: .
D: .
CDR3: CAWRGGWRPDQPQHF
DNA: TGTGCCTGGAGGGGTGGTTGGAGGCCAGATCAGCCCCAGCATTTT

J: TRBJ1-2
V: TRBV19
size: .
D: .
CDR3: CASSITDFYGYTF
DNA: TGTGCCAGTAGTATTACAGATTTCTATGGCTACACCTTC

J: TRBJ1-3
V: TRBV19
size: medium-sized
D: .
CDR3: CASNPGVSGNTIYF
DNA: TGTGCCAGTAATCCAGGGGTCTCTGGAAACACCATATATTTT

J: TRBJ1-1
V: TRBV7-9
size: .
D: .
CDR3: CASSFILGLRNTEAFF
DNA: TGTGCCAGCAGCTTTATCTTGGGGCTGAGGAACACTGAAGCTTTCTTT

J: TRBJ1-2
V: TRBV10-3
size: .
D: TRBD1
CDR3: CAISESGTGDAANYGYTF
DNA: TGTGCCATCAGTGAGTCGGGGACAGGGGACGCCGCTAACTATGGCTACACCTTC

J: TRBJ1-5
V: TRBV28
size: .
D: TRBD1
CDR3: CASSFLTGYSNQPQHF
DNA: TGTGCCAGCAGTTTCCTGACAGGGTATAGCAATCAGCCCCAGCATTTT

J: TRBJ2-3
V: TRBV6-6
size: .
D: TRBD1
CDR3: CASSYGQATDTQYF
DNA: TGTGCCAGCAGTTACGGACAGGCCACAGATACGCAGTATTTT

J: TRBJ2-2
V: TRBV28
size: once
D: .
CDR3: CASRSVETGELFF
DNA: TGTGCCAGCAGGAGTGTCGAAACCGGGGAGCTGTTTTTT

J: TRBJ1-3
V: TRBV9
size: large
D: TRBD1
CDR3: CASSEGTGDTIYF
DNA: TGTGCCAGCAGCGAGGGAACAGGGGACACCATATATTTT

J: TRBJ2-7
V: TRBV29-1
size: .
D: .
CDR3: CSVEIPQVHNEQYF
DNA: TGCAGCGTCGAAATCCCCCAGGTGCACAACGAGCAGTACTTC

J: TRBJ1-4
V: TRBV6-5
size: large
D: TRBD1
CDR3: CASSYEGAVENEKLFF
DNA: TGTGCCAGCAGTTACGAGGGGGCAGTAGAAAATGAAAAACTGTTTTTT

J: TRBJ2-1
V: TRBV27
size: .
D: TRBD2
CDR3: CASSYSGSMDEQFF
DNA: TGTGCCAGCAGTTATAGCGGGAGCATGGATGAGCAGTTCTTC

J: TRBJ2-5
V: TRBV7-2
size: .
D: TRBD1
CDR3: CASSSLGQGAETQYF
DNA: TGTGCCAGCAGCTCACTCGGACAGGGAGCAGAGACCCAGTACTTC

J: TRBJ2-2
V: TRBV6-4
size: .
D: .
CDR3: CASSAGNGELFF
DNA: TGTGCCAGCAGCGCAGGGAACGGGGAGCTGTTTTTT

J: TRBJ1-1
V: TRBV7-7
size: .
D: .
CDR3: CASSPGLDTEAFF
DNA: TGTGCCAGCAGCCCCGGGTTGGACACTGAAGCTTTCTTT

J: TRBJ2-5
V: TRBV2
size: once
D: .
CDR3: CASSEASQYF
DNA: TGTGCCAGCAGTGAGGCTTCCCAGTACTTC

J: TRBJ2-7
V: TRBV25-1
size: .
D: .
CDR3: CASSERNREADEQYF
DNA: TGTGCCAGCAGTGAACGTAACAGAGAAGCCGACGAGCAGTACTTC

J: TRBJ2-3
V: TRBV9
size: .
D: .
CDR3: CASSPGERKDTQYF
DNA: TGTGCCAGCAGCCCCGGGGAGAGGAAAGATACGCAGTATTTT

J: TRBJ2-7
V: TRBV7-3
size: once
D: TRBD2
CDR3: CASSYSGGYEQYF
DNA: TGTGCCAGCAGCTACTCGGGAGGTTACGAGCAGTACTTC

J: TRBJ2-5
V: TRBV4-3
size: .
D: TRBD1
CDR3: CASSQDPPPGGGETQYF
DNA: TGCGCCAGCAGCCAAGATCCCCCCCCAGGGGGCGGGGAGACCCAGTACTTC

J: TRBJ1-6
V: TRBV28
size: .
D: .
CDR3: CASRSIFETVNSPLHF
DNA: TGTGCCAGCAGATCCATTTTTGAGACAGTAAATTCACCCCTCCACTTT

J: TRBJ2-7
V: TRBV4-2
size: few
D: TRBD2
CDR3: CASSQDLAGEGDEQYF
DNA: TGTGCCAGCAGCCAAGATCTGGCGGGAGAAGGCGACGAGCAGTACTTC

J: TRBJ1-5
V: TRBV6-1
size: .
D: .
CDR3: CASSEGEGGNQPQHF
DNA: TGTGCCAGCAGTGAAGGGGAGGGAGGCAATCAGCCCCAGCATTTT

J: TRBJ1-1
V: TRBV7-2
size: .
D: .
CDR3: CASSSVGGDTEAFF
DNA: TGTGCCAGCAGCTCCGTAGGGGGGGACACTGAAGCTTTCTTT

J: TRBJ2-7
V: TRBV7-3
size: once
D: TRBD1
CDR3: CASSLTMVGQGLVEQYF
DNA: TGTGCCAGCAGCTTAACTATGGTTGGACAGGGCCTGGTCGAGCAGTACTTC

J: TRBJ1-1
V: TRBV4-3
size: medium-sized
D: TRBD1
CDR3: CASSQGFSTGVYGTEAFF
DNA: TGCGCCAGCAGCCAAGGGTTCAGTACAGGGGTATATGGGACTGAAGCTTTCTTT

J: TRBJ1-5
V: TRBV6-1
size: .
D: .
CDR3: CATGRVGQPQHF
DNA: TGTGCCACCGGGAGGGTAGGTCAGCCCCAGCATTTT

J: TRBJ1-4
V: TRBV7-9
size: few
D: TRBD1
CDR3: CASSLTGPDREKKLFF
DNA: TGTGCCAGCAGCTTGACGGGCCCCGACAGGGAGAAAAAACTGTTTTTT